The TCR beta chain described here comes from a study of T cell repertoires in cytomegalovirus infection. Overall study context: Epitope selection comprised recently identified HLA-C-restricted CMV epitopes and well-studied HLA-B-restricted CMV epitopes.

With V trimmed by 3 bases and J by 5 bases, 7 bases remained unmatched. The CDR3 is 14 amino acids. Looked up from germline, CDR1 is MNHEY and CDR2 is SMNVEV (reference sequence). Points on this clonotype: Its matching antigen is unknown.

In TCRdb, the reads were re-called with MiXCR into one record per CDR3 protein. The sample includes approximately 730,000 distinct CDR3 sequences, about 33% of them seen just once. The source material was cultured PBMCs, sampled from culture after CMV antigen stimulation. The chain recombines TRBV27 with TRBJ2-7, with TRBD2 identical over 7 bases. This receptor was obtained from a human donor in good health (CMV status not recorded). Some clones in this sample may be carry-over from other donors' samples. The CDR3 spells CASSLGGRGDEQYF. As DNA, the CDR3 is TGTGCCAGCAGTTTGGGTGGTCGGGGGGACGAGCAGTACTTC.